Included here is one T cell receptor beta chain sequence, with context. Its specificity is not known. Unrecorded immune exposures were likely, despite nominal health at sampling. This entry is derived from a study of cytomegalovirus exposure and HLA in healthy donors. V shed 5 bases and J 6 bases; nucleotides not matched to a gene: 7. This CDR3 is built from 13 residues. Germline CDR1 is SEHNR and CDR2 is FQNEAQ (reference sequence). General study results and limits: Most TCR sequences were rare, but some public TCRs occurred in many donors. Confirmation was obtained in vitro that a few CMV-associated chains are specific for CMV antigens.

A multiplex PCR was run with 60 Vbeta primers and 13 Jbeta primers. TCRdb's table, derived via immunoSEQ multiplex PCR, lists solely in-frame clones and lacks some. Here the sample spans 130,000 to 150,000 clones, 72% being singletons. The specimen sequenced was PBMCs. The chain links TRBV7-9 to TRBJ2-7; 7 bases map to TRBD2. The origin of this receptor is a middle-aged man in good health and CMV-seronegative. DNA for the CDR3: TGTGCCAGCAGCCAGGGAGGGTTACTCGAGCAGTACTTC. The encoded protein is CASSQGGLLEQYF.